The source of this T cell receptor beta chain is a study of breast tumors, draining lymph nodes, adjacent tissues. Looked up from germline, CDR1 is SGDLS and CDR2 is YYNGEE. The CDR3 covers 14 residues. A remark on this clonotype: Its specificity is not known. Since a much larger clone is just one base distant, this may be a read error.

General study findings and limits: Tumors had less TCR diversity than lymph nodes, more than nontumor tissue. Tumor T cell lymph node origin was a supported hypothesis, not proven. Data fit most tumor T cells coming from lymph node, expanding in tumor. Luminal-like breast cancer showed significantly higher tumor–nontumor repertoire similarity than basal-like.

Axillary draining lymph nodes of breast cancer patients supplied the node samples. From the multiplex PCR reads, TCRdb called clonotypes with MiXCR, one entry per CDR3 protein. The repertoire holds approximately 150,000 distinct CDR3 sequences, with 30% to 40% as singletons. The clonotype originates from a female donor with breast cancer. Some clones in this sample may be carry-over from other donors' samples. Sequenced: axillary lymph node tissue. The chain carries TRBV9 and TRBJ2-3; D is uncertain. The DNA end lines up better with TRBJ1-5; the J call may be wrong. The DNA of the CDR3 is TGTGCCAGCGCCCGAGAGGGAGACACAGATACGCAGCATTTT. It translates to CASAREGDTDTQHF.